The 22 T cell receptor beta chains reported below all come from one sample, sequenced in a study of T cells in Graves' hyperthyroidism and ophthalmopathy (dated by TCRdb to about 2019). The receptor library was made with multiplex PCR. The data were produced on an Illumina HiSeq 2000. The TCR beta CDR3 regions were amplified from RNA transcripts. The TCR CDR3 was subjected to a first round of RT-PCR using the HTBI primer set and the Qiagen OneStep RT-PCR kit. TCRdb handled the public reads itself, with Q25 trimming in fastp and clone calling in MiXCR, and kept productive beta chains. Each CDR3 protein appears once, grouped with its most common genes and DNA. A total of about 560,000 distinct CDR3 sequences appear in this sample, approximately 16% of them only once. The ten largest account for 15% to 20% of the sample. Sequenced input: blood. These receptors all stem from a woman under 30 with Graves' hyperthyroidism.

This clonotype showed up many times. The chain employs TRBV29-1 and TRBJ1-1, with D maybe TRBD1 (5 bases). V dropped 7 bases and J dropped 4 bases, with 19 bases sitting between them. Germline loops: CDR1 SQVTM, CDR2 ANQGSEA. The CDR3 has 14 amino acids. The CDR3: CSAIRWGKGTEAFF. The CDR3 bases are TGCAGCGCCATAAGGTGGGGGAAAGGCACTGAAGCTTTCTTT.

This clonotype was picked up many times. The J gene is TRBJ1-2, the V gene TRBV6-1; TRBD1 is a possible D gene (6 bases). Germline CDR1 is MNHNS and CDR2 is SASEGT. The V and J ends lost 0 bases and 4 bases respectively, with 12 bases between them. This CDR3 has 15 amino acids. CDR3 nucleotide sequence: TGTGCCAGCAGTGAAGCTTCACAGGGACGCTATGGCTACACCTTC. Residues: CASSEASQGRYGYTF.

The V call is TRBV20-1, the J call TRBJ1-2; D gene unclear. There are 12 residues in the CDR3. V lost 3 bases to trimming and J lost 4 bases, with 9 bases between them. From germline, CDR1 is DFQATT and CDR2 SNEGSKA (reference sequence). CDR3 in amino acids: CSARRRAYGYTF. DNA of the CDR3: TGCAGTGCTAGGAGGAGGGCCTATGGCTACACCTTC.

In DNA, the CDR3 is TGTGCCAGCAGTCTGGGAGGGACTCCTGAAGCTTTCTTT. This sequence encodes CASSLGGTPEAFF. The V and J genes are TRBV28 and TRBJ1-1; D is possibly TRBD1 (5 bases). CDR3 length: 13 amino acids. The germline V gene encodes CDR1 MDHEN and CDR2 SYDVKM. Trimming pared 5 bases from V and 6 bases from J, leaving 13 bases between.

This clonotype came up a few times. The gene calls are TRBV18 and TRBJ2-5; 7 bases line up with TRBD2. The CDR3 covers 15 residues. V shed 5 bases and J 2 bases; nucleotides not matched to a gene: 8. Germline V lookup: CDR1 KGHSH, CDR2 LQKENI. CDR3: CASSDRDYLQETQYF. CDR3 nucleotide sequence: TGTGCCAGCTCAGACCGGGACTATCTGCAAGAGACCCAGTACTTC.

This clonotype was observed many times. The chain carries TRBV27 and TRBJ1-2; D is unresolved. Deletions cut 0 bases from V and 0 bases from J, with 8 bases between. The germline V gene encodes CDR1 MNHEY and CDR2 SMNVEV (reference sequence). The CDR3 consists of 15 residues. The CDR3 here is CASSLSGGSNYGYTF. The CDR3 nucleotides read TGTGCCAGCAGTTTATCAGGCGGATCTAACTATGGCTACACCTTC.

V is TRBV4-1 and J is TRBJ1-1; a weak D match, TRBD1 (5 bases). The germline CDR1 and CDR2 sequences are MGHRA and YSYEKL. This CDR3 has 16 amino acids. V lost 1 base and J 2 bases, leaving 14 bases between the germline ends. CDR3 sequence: CASSQVGGRSNTEAFF. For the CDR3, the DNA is TGCGCCAGCAGCCAAGTGGGGGGACGGTCAAACACTGAAGCTTTCTTT.

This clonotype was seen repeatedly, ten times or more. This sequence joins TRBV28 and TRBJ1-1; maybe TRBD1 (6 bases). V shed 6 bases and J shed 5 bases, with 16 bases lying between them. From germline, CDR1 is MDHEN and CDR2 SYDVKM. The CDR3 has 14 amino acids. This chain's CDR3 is CASSLTGRKTEAFF. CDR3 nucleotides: TGTGCCAGCAGCCTAACAGGGAGGAAGACTGAAGCTTTCTTT. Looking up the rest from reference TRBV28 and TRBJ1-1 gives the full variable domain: DVKVTQSSRYLVKRTGEKVFLECVQDMDHENMFWYRQDPGLGLRLIYFSYDVKMKEKGDIPEGYSVSREKKERFSLILESASTNQTSMYLCASSLTGRKTEAFFGQGTRLTVV.

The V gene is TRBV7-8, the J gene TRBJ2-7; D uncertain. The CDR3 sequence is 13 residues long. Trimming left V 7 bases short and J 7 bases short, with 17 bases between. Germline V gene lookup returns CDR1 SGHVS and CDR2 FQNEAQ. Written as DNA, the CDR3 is TGTGCCAGCACTCGAGACCGGGTTGGGGAGCAGTACTTC. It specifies CASTRDRVGEQYF.

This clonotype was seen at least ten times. CDR3 nucleotide sequence: TGCGCCAGCAGCTTGGTTGGACAGGGGTACAATGAGCAGTTCTTC. Protein: CASSLVGQGYNEQFF. The chain employs TRBV5-1 and TRBJ2-1, with 9 bases aligning to TRBD1. This CDR3 has 15 residues. Germline-derived CDR1 and CDR2 are SGHRS and YFSETQ. V lost 0 bases to trimming and J lost 4 bases; unmatched junction nucleotides: 2. Full variable domain (remainder filled in from reference TRBV5-1 and TRBJ2-1): KAGVTQTPRYLIKTRGQQVTLSCSPISGHRSVSWYQQTPGQGLQFLFEYFSETQRNKGNFPGRFSGRQFSNSRSEMNVSTLELGDSALYLCASSLVGQGYNEQFFGPGTRLTVL.

CDR3: CASSQGPGRGYTF. CDR3 sequence (DNA): TGTGCCAGCAGCCAAGGACCCGGCCGGGGCTACACCTTC. The genes are TRBV14 and TRBJ1-2, with D uncertain. Trimming cost V 1 base and J 8 bases, with 11 bases left between them. The CDR3 is made up of 13 amino acids. Germline V gene lookup returns CDR1 SGHDN and CDR2 FVKESK.

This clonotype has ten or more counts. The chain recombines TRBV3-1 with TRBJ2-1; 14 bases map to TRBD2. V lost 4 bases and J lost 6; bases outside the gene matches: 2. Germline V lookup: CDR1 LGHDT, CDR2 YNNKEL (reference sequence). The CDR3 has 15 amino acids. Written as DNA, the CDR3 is TGTGCCAGCAGCCGAGGACTAGCGGGGGGCAATGAGCAGTTCTTC. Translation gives CASSRGLAGGNEQFF.

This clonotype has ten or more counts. CDR3 sequence: CASSQGGVSNSPLHF. DNA for the CDR3: TGCGCCAGCAGCCAAGGGGGGGTGAGTAATTCACCCCTCCACTTT. The gene calls are TRBV4-3 and TRBJ1-6; D possibly corresponds to TRBD1 (5 bases). V lost 1 base and J lost 6, with 10 bases in between. This CDR3 has 15 residues. Germline V CDR1 and CDR2: LGHNA, YSLEER.

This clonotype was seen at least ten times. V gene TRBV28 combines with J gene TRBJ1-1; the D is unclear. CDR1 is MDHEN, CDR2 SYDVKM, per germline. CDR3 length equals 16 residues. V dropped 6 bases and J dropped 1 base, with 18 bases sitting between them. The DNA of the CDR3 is TGTGCCAGCAGCTCCAGCGGACGGAAAACGAACACTGAAGCTTTCTTT. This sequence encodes CASSSSGRKTNTEAFF.

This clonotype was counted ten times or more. CDR3 in DNA: TGTGCCAGCAGCTTTGTTCGGACTAGCTCCTACGAGCAGTACTTC. As protein: CASSFVRTSSYEQYF. The V and J genes are TRBV7-9 and TRBJ2-7; 7 positions agree with TRBD2. CDR3 size: 15 residues. From germline, CDR1 is SEHNR and CDR2 FQNEAQ (reference sequence). V lost 3 bases and J lost 0; bases outside the gene matches: 5.

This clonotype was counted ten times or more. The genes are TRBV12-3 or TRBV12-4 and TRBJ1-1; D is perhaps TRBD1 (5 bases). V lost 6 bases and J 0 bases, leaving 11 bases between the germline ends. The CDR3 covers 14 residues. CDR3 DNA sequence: TGTGCCAGCAGCCCAAAGGGGTTGAACACTGAAGCTTTCTTT. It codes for CASSPKGLNTEAFF.

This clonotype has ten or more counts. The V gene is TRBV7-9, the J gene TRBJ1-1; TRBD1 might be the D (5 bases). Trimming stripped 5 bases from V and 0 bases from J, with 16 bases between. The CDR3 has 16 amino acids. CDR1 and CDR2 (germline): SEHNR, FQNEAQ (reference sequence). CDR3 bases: TGTGCCAGCAGCCCGGGGGGACGGGGGGTGAACACTGAAGCTTTCTTT. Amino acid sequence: CASSPGGRGVNTEAFF.

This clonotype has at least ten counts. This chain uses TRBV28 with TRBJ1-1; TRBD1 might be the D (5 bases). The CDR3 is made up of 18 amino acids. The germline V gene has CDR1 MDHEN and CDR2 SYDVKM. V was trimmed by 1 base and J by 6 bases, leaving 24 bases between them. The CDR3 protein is CASSLSVWIRGADPEAFF. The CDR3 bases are TGTGCCAGCAGTTTATCGGTCTGGATTAGGGGCGCAGATCCTGAAGCTTTCTTT.

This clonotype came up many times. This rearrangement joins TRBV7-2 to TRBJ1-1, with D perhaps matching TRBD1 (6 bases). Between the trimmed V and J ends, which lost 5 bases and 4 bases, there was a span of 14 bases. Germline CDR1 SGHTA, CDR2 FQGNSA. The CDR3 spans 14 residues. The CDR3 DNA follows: TGTGCCAGCAGCAGAGGGGGTTCGGGCACTGAAGCTTTCTTT. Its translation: CASSRGGSGTEAFF.

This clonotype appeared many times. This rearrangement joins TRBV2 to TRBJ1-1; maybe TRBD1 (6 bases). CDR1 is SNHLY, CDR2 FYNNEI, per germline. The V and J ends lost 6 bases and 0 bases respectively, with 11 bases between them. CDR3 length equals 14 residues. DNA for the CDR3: TGTGCCAGCAGGCGCAGGGGCATGAACACTGAAGCTTTCTTT. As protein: CASRRRGMNTEAFF.

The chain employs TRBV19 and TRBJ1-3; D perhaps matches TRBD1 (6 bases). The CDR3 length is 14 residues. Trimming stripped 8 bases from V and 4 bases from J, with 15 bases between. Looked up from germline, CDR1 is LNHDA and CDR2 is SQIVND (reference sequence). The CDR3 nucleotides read TGTGCCAGTCGTAGTGGGGGCGCGGGAAACACCATATATTTT. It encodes CASRSGGAGNTIYF.

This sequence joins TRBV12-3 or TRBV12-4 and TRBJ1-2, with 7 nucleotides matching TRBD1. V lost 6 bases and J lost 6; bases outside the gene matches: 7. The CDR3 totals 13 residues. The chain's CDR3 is CASRAGTADGYTF. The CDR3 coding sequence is TGTGCCAGCAGAGCCGGGACAGCAGATGGCTACACCTTC.